This entry describes one T cell receptor (beta chain). Its antigen is as yet unknown. The PCR ran on 60 Vbeta and 13 Jbeta primers. Generated by immunoSEQ multiplex PCR, the TCRdb table keeps only in-frame clones and is missing some. This sample has more than 130,000 clones, with about four fifths found just once. The source of the sample is a study of cytomegalovirus exposure and HLA in healthy donors. CDR3 length equals 13 residues. Trimming took off 1 base at V and 7 bases at J, with 7 bases between the two ends. Looked up from germline, CDR1 is KGHSH and CDR2 is LQKENI. Findings of the study overall: After further analysis at a later stage, roughly 16,000 TCR beta sequences were associated with HLA alleles at 0.05 false discovery rate. Testing in vitro showed three CMV-associated chains specific for CMV antigens. A later analysis linked a missense DCLRE1C variant to TCR beta V- and J-gene trimming. The study designated 150 or so TCR beta chains cytomegalovirus-associated.

The chain recombines TRBV18 with TRBJ1-4; a possible D gene is TRBD1 (6 bases). This sequence was found in a man in his forties in good health and CMV-seropositive. Sequenced sample: PBMCs. The CDR3 DNA reads TGTGCCAGCTCACCACTGGACAGTGAAAAACTGTTTTTT. Its translation: CASSPLDSEKLFF.